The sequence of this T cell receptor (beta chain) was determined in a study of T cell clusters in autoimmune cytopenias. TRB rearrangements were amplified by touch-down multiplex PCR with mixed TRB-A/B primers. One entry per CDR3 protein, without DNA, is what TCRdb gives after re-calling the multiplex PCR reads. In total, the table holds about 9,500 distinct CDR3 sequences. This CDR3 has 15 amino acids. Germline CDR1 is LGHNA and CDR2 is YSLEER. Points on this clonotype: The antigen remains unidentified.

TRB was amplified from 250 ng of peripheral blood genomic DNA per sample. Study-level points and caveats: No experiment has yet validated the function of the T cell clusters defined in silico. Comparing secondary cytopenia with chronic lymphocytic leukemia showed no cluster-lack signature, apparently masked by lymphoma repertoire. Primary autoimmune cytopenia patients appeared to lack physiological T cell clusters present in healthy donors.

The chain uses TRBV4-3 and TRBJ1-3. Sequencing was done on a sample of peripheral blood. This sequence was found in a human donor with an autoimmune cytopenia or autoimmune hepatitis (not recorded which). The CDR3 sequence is CASSQDRISGNTIYF.